This T cell receptor beta chain was sequenced during a study of T-cell reconstitution after alpha-beta-depleted transplantation in children. TCRbeta library construction was performed incorporating unique molecular identifiers. Each CDR3 protein gets one entry after TCRdb re-called the PCR reads with MiXCR. This sample carries around 530,000 distinct CDR3 sequences, 32% of them seen once, and the ten largest clones take 2% to 3%. This clonotype was obtained from a human donor who donated a stem cell graft to a child with aplastic anemia. Sequencing was performed on PBMCs from the stem cell graft donor, taken from the stem cell graft.

CDR3 bases: TGTGCCGCCGGCAGGGACAGGGCTACAGATACGCAGTATTTT. Translated: CAAGRDRATDTQYF. This rearrangement joins TRBV28 to TRBJ2-3, with 9 bases identical to TRBD1. This CDR3 spans 14 amino acids. V shed 11 bases, J shed 3 bases, and the junction held 9 bases outside the gene matches. Per germline, CDR1 MDHEN and CDR2 SYDVKM.